A single sample is the source of the 15 T cell receptor beta chains below, sequenced in a study of cytomegalovirus exposure and HLA in healthy donors. With 60 Vbeta and 13 Jbeta primers, the PCR was carried out. Using immunoSEQ multiplex PCR, the repertoire was profiled, and TCRdb retains in-frame clones only, with some absent. The table has about 160,000 clones, 86% seen once; the top ten hold around 1.8%. Specimen: PBMCs. The receptors come from a woman between 18 and 30 years old in good health and CMV-seronegative.

This chain uses TRBV4-3 with TRBJ1-6, with 7 bases aligning to TRBD1. V dropped 4 bases and J dropped 9; count of bases not matched to a gene: 12. CDR1 and CDR2 from the germline V gene are LGHNA and YSLEER. CDR3 length equals 16 residues. CDR3 nucleotides: TGCGCCAGCAGCCCCGGGCCCTCAGGGGGTAGTTCACCCCTCCACTTT. Its translation: CASSPGPSGGSSPLHF.

The chain employs TRBV28 and TRBJ1-3; 7 bases are a match to TRBD1. This CDR3 has 16 amino acids. The germline CDR1 and CDR2 sequences are MDHEN and SYDVKM. The trim removed 5 bases at V and 0 bases at J, leaving 7 bases unmatched. CDR3 protein: CASSGGQILSGNTIYF. The CDR3, as DNA: TGTGCCAGCAGTGGGGGACAGATACTCTCTGGAAACACCATATATTTT.

This clone was seen only a few times. The CDR3 region is CASSSPFSIAGDTDTQYF. CDR3 in DNA: TGTGCCAGCAGTTCGCCATTCTCTATAGCGGGAGATACAGATACGCAGTATTTT. The rearrangement links TRBV28 to TRBJ2-3; 9 nucleotides match TRBD2. V gave up 4 bases and J gave up 3 bases; unmatched junction bases: 14. CDR1 MDHEN and CDR2 SYDVKM come from the germline V gene. The CDR3 length is 18 residues.

The chain combines TRBV7-9 with TRBJ2-1; TRBD2 is a possible D gene (6 bases). Deletions cut 5 bases from V and 8 bases from J, with 10 bases between. The CDR3 is 12 amino acids. Per the germline V gene, CDR1 is SEHNR and CDR2 is FQNEAQ (reference sequence). The CDR3 here is CASSRDWDEQFF. The CDR3 coding sequence is TGTGCCAGCAGCCGGGACTGGGATGAGCAGTTCTTC. The full variable domain, rest sourced from reference TRBV7-9 and TRBJ2-1, is DTGVSQNPRHKITKRGQNVTFRCDPISEHNRLYWYRQTLGQGPEFLTYFQNEAQLEKSRLLSDRFSAERPKGSFSTLEIQRTEQGDSAMYLCASSRDWDEQFFGPGTRLTVL.

Details on this clone: One end of the junction is discordant with germline, which a read error may explain. V and J are TRBV18 and TRBJ2-7; possibly TRBD2 for D (6 bases). Germline CDR1 is KGHSH and CDR2 is LQKENI. The CDR3 sequence is 11 residues long. Written as DNA, the CDR3 is TGTGCCAGCTCACCAGGAGGGGCCCTTTTTTTC. The encoded protein is CASSPGGALFF.

V is TRBV5-6 and J is TRBJ1-5; D uncertain. The length of the CDR3 is 15 residues. The V end was cut by 1 base, the J end by 3 bases, with 11 bases between. Germline loops: CDR1 SGHDT, CDR2 YYEEEE. Here the CDR3 DNA reads TGTGCCAGCAGCTTGCGGAGGCATTTCAATCAGCCCCAGCATTTT. It specifies CASSLRRHFNQPQHF.

This chain links TRBV27 with TRBJ2-1; 8 positions agree with TRBD2. The CDR3 totals 14 residues. The germline gives CDR1 MNHEY, CDR2 SMNVEV (reference sequence). V lost 3 bases to trimming and J lost 5 bases; unmatched junction nucleotides: 3. CDR3 loop: CASSFKLADNEQFF. The CDR3 DNA reads TGTGCCAGCAGTTTCAAACTAGCGGACAATGAGCAGTTCTTC.

The V gene is TRBV25-1, the J gene TRBJ1-2, with D tentatively TRBD1 (5 bases). V lost 1 base, J lost 8 bases, and 14 bases lay in between. This CDR3 is built from 14 residues. Germline-derived CDR1 and CDR2 are MGHDK and SYGVNS. The CDR3 DNA reads TGTGCCAGCAGTGAATCTGGCAGGGCCGGCGGCTACACCTTC. Protein product: CASSESGRAGGYTF.

The CDR3 DNA reads as TGTGCCAGCATGGGTTTGGACAGGGTGGGATACGAGCAGTACTTC. Translation gives CASMGLDRVGYEQYF. This chain links TRBV6-1 with TRBJ2-7, with 8 bases matching TRBD1. The CDR3 consists of 15 residues. Germline V lookup: CDR1 MNHNS, CDR2 SASEGT. The ends lost 7 bases at V and 4 bases at J; junction bases unmatched: 12.

The chain recombines TRBV19 with TRBJ2-7; 9 nucleotides line up with TRBD1. CDR1 and CDR2 from the germline V gene are LNHDA and SQIVND (reference sequence). This CDR3 region has 16 residues. V trimming: 2 bases; J trimming: 2 bases; junction bases outside the gene matches: 7. The CDR3 spells CASSIPPGQGPYEQYF. CDR3 nucleotide sequence: TGTGCCAGTAGTATACCACCGGGACAGGGTCCCTACGAGCAGTACTTC.

The chain couples TRBV4-1 to TRBJ1-2; 10 bases line up with TRBD1. J lost 9 bases, V lost 1 base, and 17 bases had no gene match. The CDR3 totals 18 residues. Germline CDR1 reads MGHRA; CDR2 reads YSYEKL. The CDR3 reads CASSQVGRVGQGRARYTF. The CDR3, as DNA: TGCGCCAGCAGCCAAGTCGGGAGGGTGGGACAGGGGAGAGCGCGCTACACCTTC.

This sequence joins TRBV10-3 and TRBJ1-5; D may be TRBD1 (5 bases). Deletions cut 3 bases from V and 4 bases from J, with 10 bases between. The CDR3 has 14 amino acids. CDR1 ENHRY and CDR2 SYGVKD come from the germline V gene. The DNA for the CDR3 is TGTGCCATCAGTGAATGGGCAGGGAATCAGCCCCAGCATTTT. Its protein is CAISEWAGNQPQHF.

The chain is built from TRBV11-3 and TRBJ2-1, with D tentatively TRBD2 (6 bases). The CDR3 has 13 amino acids. Per germline, CDR1 SGHNT and CDR2 YENEEA. Trimming removed 3 bases from V and 8 bases from J, with 11 bases in between. In DNA form, the CDR3 reads TGTGCCAGCAGCTTCAGGAGGGGCGATGAGCAGTTCTTC. This codes for CASSFRRGDEQFF.

This clone turned up a few times. The chain carries TRBV5-5 and TRBJ2-7; 7 bases are a match to TRBD1. Trimming at V came to 0 bases and at J to 7 bases, leaving 10 bases not matched to a gene. The CDR3 runs to 15 residues. CDR1 and CDR2 from the germline V gene are SGHKS and YYEKEE (reference sequence). The CDR3 bases are TGTGCCAGCAGCTTGGTTGCAGGGGGAGTACGTGAGCAGTACTTC. This encodes CASSLVAGGVREQYF.

The genes are TRBV6-6 and TRBJ2-7, with 10 bases lining up with TRBD1. Germline V gene lookup returns CDR1 MNHNY and CDR2 SVGAGI (reference sequence). CDR3 length equals 15 residues. V lost 6 bases, J lost 3 bases, and 8 bases stayed unmatched. The CDR3: CASRPRTGGNYEQYF. The DNA for the CDR3 is TGTGCCAGCAGGCCCCGGACAGGGGGTAACTACGAGCAGTACTTC.